The T cell receptor (beta chain) described here comes from a study of beta chain features in type 1 diabetes. Trimming cost V 3 bases and J 7 bases; bases outside gene matches: 5. Germline CDR1 and CDR2: MRHNA and SNTAGT. This CDR3 is built from 14 residues. The study, taken as a whole, reports: Fewer junction insertions and more nucleotide deletions appeared in type 1 diabetes patients. Among all four CD4+ subsets, Type 1 diabetes patients had TCRB CDR3s that were moderately but significantly shorter. Naive, central memory and regulatory TCRB repertoires appeared more similar among patients than healthy donors.

A few counts support this clone. What it binds is not known. Sorting that relied on CD45RO/CCR7/CD25/CD127/CD95/CD27 yielded CD4+ naive, central memory, regulatory and stem cell-like memory cells. Purity exceeded 95% in all sorted populations. The sequenced template was cDNA made from the entire isolated RNA. The protocol was immunoSEQ multiplex PCR, while the TCRdb copy is restricted to in-frame clones and leaves out a portion. This sample yields about 160,000 clones, of which roughly 63% are seen a single time; roughly 0.095% belongs to the top ten. The specimen was naive CD4+ T cells from blood. The source of this sequence is a man aged 25 to 40 with type 1 diabetes. The rearrangement uses TRBV6-4 and TRBJ2-1; 8 bases align to TRBD2. DNA of the CDR3: TGTGCCAGCAGTGATGGCGGGGGGACGAATGAGCAGTTCTTC. Translation: CASSDGGGTNEQFF.